Following are 10 T cell receptor beta chains from one sample sequenced in a study of Ad26.COV2.S vaccination and SARS-CoV-2 variants (dated by TCRdb to 2020 to 2023). Read against the paper, the sample's treatment or condition label means: about 20 received Ad26.COV2.S at low or high dose, single or two shots; roughly five received placebo; per-sample allocation not given. For vaccine and placebo recipients, repertoires were sequenced using samples collected on day 63 after the first injection. Libraries were constructed by the immunoSEQ multiplex PCR assay. Sourced from immuneACCESS, this table was stored by TCRdb with only in-frame sequences that have V and J called. A share of the clones is absent; for the studies checked, an unresolved V gene accounts for under half, and the remainder has no known explanation. The sample yields around 370,000 clones; approximately 85% were counted once. The ten largest clones represent approximately 3.5% of the sample.

The specimen comprised peripheral blood, sampled in a trial of Ad26.COV2.S vaccine versus placebo. These receptors all stem from a person between 18 and 65 years old who received the Ad26.COV2.S COVID-19 vaccine or a placebo.

V and J are TRBV15 and TRBJ2-1, with 9 bases matching TRBD2. Trimming cost V 3 bases and J 8 bases; bases outside gene matches: 14. CDR3 length: 17 residues. Germline CDR1 LNHNV, CDR2 YYDKDF (reference sequence). CDR3 in DNA: TGTGCCACCAGCAGTTGGTCTAGCGGGACGGCAAGGTATGAGCAGTTCTTC. Its protein is CATSSWSSGTARYEQFF.

This chain links TRBV19 with TRBJ1-5; a weak D match, TRBD1 (6 bases). The CDR3 contains 15 residues. V lost 5 bases and J 0 bases, leaving 11 bases between the germline ends. Germline loops: CDR1 LNHDA, CDR2 SQIVND (reference sequence). The CDR3 DNA reads as TGTGCCAGTAGTCCCTGGACAGTTAGCAATCAGCCCCAGCATTTT. Residues: CASSPWTVSNQPQHF.

The chain recombines TRBV27 with TRBJ1-4; TRBD1 is a possible D gene (5 bases). CDR1 is MNHEY, CDR2 SMNVEV, per germline (reference sequence). V was shortened by 5 bases and J by 4 bases, with 11 bases between the two germline ends. The CDR3 spans 14 residues. Here the CDR3 reads CASSGGGNNEKLFF. Written as DNA, the CDR3 is TGTGCCAGCAGTGGGGGGGGGAATAATGAAAAACTGTTTTTT.

The chain links TRBV3-1 (or the pseudogene TRBV3-2) to TRBJ2-3, with 8 bases that match TRBD2. The CDR3 spans 14 residues. The V segment lost 10 bases and the J segment 2 bases; nucleotides outside the gene matches: 8. Germline V gene sequence: CDR1 LGHDT, CDR2 YNNKEL (reference sequence). The CDR3 loop is CATGIAGLTDTQYF. The DNA for the CDR3 is TGTGCCACAGGGATAGCGGGACTCACAGATACGCAGTATTTT.

CDR3 sequence: CATCRGPGTDTQYF. As DNA, the CDR3 is TGTGCCACCTGCCGCGGGCCGGGCACAGATACGCAGTATTTT. This chain links TRBV2 with TRBJ2-3, with D perhaps TRBD2 (5 bases). The CDR3 has 14 amino acids. V dropped 10 bases and J dropped 1 base, with 15 bases sitting between them. Looked up from germline, CDR1 is SNHLY and CDR2 is FYNNEI.

The chain recombines TRBV7-8 with TRBJ2-1; D might be TRBD2 (7 bases). With 6 bases removed from V and 0 bases from J, the gap between germline ends came to 18 bases. Per germline, CDR1 SGHVS and CDR2 FQNEAQ. CDR3 size: 17 residues. The DNA for the CDR3 is TGTGCCAGCAGGCCGGGCGGGGGCCCAAGCTCCTACAATGAGCAGTTCTTC. This sequence encodes CASRPGGGPSSYNEQFF.

J is TRBJ2-7 and V is TRBV6-5; D remains unclear. The ends were cut back, 0 bases at V and 1 base at J, with 10 bases in the middle. Germline V gene data show CDR1 as MNHEY and CDR2 as SVGAGI. CDR3 size: 15 residues. The CDR3 DNA reads TGTGCCAGCAGTTACTCGAGCCAGCCATCCTACGAGCAGTACTTC. Amino acid sequence: CASSYSSQPSYEQYF.

The V and J genes are TRBV18 and TRBJ1-1; D is undetermined. The V end lost 4 bases, the J end lost 5 bases, and 11 bases lay between the germline ends. CDR3 size: 13 residues. Per the germline V gene, CDR1 is KGHSH and CDR2 is LQKENI. CDR3 coding DNA: TGTGCCAGCTCACTTGTCGAGAGGACTGAAGCTTTCTTT. Its protein is CASSLVERTEAFF.

This sequence joins TRBV4-3 and TRBJ2-1; 9 bases fit TRBD2. Germline V gives CDR1 LGHNA, CDR2 YSLEER. CDR3 size: 15 residues. V gave up 3 bases and J gave up 6 bases; unmatched junction bases: 6. CDR3 nucleotides: TGCGCCAGCAGCCATGGGACTAGCTTGGGCAATGAGCAGTTCTTC. It encodes CASSHGTSLGNEQFF.

The CDR3 region has the DNA TGTGCCAGCATGAGAACGGCGAACTACGAGCAGTACTTC. Its protein is CASMRTANYEQYF. The V call is TRBV12-3 or TRBV12-4, the J call TRBJ2-7; D not certain. The V end lost 7 bases, the J end lost 3 bases, and 13 bases lay between the germline ends. The CDR3 has 13 amino acids.